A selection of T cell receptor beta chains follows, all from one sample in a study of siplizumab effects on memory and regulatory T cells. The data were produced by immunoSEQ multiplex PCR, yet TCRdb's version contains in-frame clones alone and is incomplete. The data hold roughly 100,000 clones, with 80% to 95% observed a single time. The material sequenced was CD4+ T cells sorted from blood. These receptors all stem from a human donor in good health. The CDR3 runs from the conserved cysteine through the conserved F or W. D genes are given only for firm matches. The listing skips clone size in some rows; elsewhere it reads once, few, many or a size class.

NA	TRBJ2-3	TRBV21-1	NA	TGTGCCGCCCTCGGGGAGGGGACCTGGACAGATACGCAGTATTTT	CAALGEGTWTDTQYF
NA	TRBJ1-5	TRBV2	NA	TGTGCCAGCGACAGAAAGGAGGCCACGAATCAGCCCCAGCATTTT	CASDRKEATNQPQHF
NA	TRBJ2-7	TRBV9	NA	TGTGCCAGCAGCGCGAGCGGAGTAGGCTATGAGCAGTACTTC	CASSASGVGYEQYF
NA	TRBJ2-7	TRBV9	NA	TGTGCCAGCAGCGCCAGACCAGGGATCGGAAACGAGCAGTACTTC	CASSARPGIGNEQYF
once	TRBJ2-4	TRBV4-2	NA	TGTGCCAGCAGCCAAGACTCGGGGTTCCGAAACATTCAGTACTTC	CASSQDSGFRNIQYF
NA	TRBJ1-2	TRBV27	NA	TGTGCCAGCAGTTTATTCCGGGGGCAGCGCCATGGCTACACCTTC	CASSLFRGQRHGYTF
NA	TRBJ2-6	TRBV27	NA	TGTGCCAGCAGTCCACGAAATAGGGGGGCCAACGTCCTGACTTTC	CASSPRNRGANVLTF
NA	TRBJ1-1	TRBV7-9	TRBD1	TGTGCCAGCCAAAAAGGACAGGGTAACACTGAAGCTTTCTTT	CASQKGQGNTEAFF
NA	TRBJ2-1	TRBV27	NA	TGTGCCAGCAGCCTGAGACTAGATTACAATGAGCAGTTCTTC	CASSLRLDYNEQFF
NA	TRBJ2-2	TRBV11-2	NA	TGTGCCAGCAGCTTAGATCACACCGGGGAGCTGTTTTTT	CASSLDHTGELFF
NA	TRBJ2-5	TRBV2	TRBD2	TGTGCCAGCAGGACTAGCGGGAGAGAGACCCAGTACTTC	CASRTSGRETQYF
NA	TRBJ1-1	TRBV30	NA	TGTGCCTGGAATATTAACGGGAACACTGAAGCTTTCTTT	CAWNINGNTEAFF
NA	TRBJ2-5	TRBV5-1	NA	TGCGCCAGCAGCTTAGGGTACGCCCAAGAGACCCAGTACTTC	CASSLGYAQETQYF
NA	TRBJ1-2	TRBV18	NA	TGTGCCAGCTCACCAGAAGCAGGAGGTGGCTACACCTTC	CASSPEAGGGYTF
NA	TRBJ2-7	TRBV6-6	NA	TGTGCCAGCAGCCCTTGGGTCTCGACGTCCGAGCAGTACTTC	CASSPWVSTSEQYF
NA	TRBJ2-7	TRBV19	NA	TGTGCCAGTAGTAGAGCGAGAGGGCCCGAGCAGTACTTC	CASSRARGPEQYF
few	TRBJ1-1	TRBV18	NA	TGTGCCAGCTCACCACGTCGGGCTGAAGCTTTCTTT	CASSPRRAEAFF
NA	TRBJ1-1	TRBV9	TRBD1	TGTGCCAGCAGTTATGGACAGGGTTCAATGAACACTGAAGCTTTCTTT	CASSYGQGSMNTEAFF
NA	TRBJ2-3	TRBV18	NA	TGTGCCAGCTCAGCAGCCGGGCCAGGCATAACAGATACGCAGTATTTT	CASSAAGPGITDTQYF
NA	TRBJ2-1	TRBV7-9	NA	TGTGCCAGCAGCCCCCAGGGGAGCTCCTACAATGAGCAGTTCTTC	CASSPQGSSYNEQFF
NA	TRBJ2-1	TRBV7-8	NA	TGTGCCAGCAGCGCTAGGGGGAATGAGCAGTTCTTC	CASSARGNEQFF
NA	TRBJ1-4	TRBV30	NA	TGTGCCTGGGGTTTAACTAATGAAAAACTGTTTTTT	CAWGLTNEKLFF
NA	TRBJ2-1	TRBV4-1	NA	TGCGCCAGCAGCCAAGGCTTGCGGGACAATGAGCAGTTCTTC	CASSQGLRDNEQFF
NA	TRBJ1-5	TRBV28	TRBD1	TGTGCCAGCAGCGTAACCGGGACAGGGGGACGGCCCCAGCATTTT	CASSVTGTGGRPQHF
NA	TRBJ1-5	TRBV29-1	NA	TGCAGCGTTGCGCGGGAGGGTAGCAATCAGCCCCAGCATTTT	CSVAREGSNQPQHF
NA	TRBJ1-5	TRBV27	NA	TGTGCCAGCAGTTTTGGGCCCTCAGGGAATCAGCCCCAGCATTTT	CASSFGPSGNQPQHF
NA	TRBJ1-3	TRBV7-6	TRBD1	TGTGCCAGCAGCTCTCCGGGACAGGGCCCGGACACCATATATTTT	CASSSPGQGPDTIYF
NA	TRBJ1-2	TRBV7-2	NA	TGTGCCAGCAGCTTAGCCGCTAACTATGGCTACACCTTC	CASSLAANYGYTF
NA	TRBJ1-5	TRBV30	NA	TGTGCCTGGAGTGTACGTGTAGGGCCCACCTCTAATAGCAATCAGCCCCAGCATTTT	CAWSVRVGPTSNSNQPQHF
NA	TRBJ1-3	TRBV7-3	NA	TGTGCCAGCAGCTTAAGTGGGCCTGGAAACACCATATATTTT	CASSLSGPGNTIYF
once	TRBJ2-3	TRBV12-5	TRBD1	TGTGCTAGTGGTTTGGGACAGGGTGGTACAGATACGCAGTATTTT	CASGLGQGGTDTQYF
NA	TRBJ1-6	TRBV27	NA	TGTGCCAGCAGTTTATCGTCGGGCAGGGTCGGTTCACCCCTCCACTTT	CASSLSSGRVGSPLHF
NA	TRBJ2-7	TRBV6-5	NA	TGTGCCAGCAGTCCCTGGGGTTTAATTCGGGAGCAGTACTTC	CASSPWGLIREQYF
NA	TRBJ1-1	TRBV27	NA	TGTGCCAGCAGTTCAACCCTCCTCAACACTGAAGCTTTCTTT	CASSSTLLNTEAFF
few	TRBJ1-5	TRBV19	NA	TGTGCCAGTAAAGGTGGACAGACCAATCAGCCCCAGCATTTT	CASKGGQTNQPQHF
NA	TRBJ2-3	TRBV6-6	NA	TGTGCCAGCAGAGAAAACACCCTCACAGATACGCAGTATTTT	CASRENTLTDTQYF
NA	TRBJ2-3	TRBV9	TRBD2	TGTGCCAGCAGCTCCCGACTAGCTCTAAATACGCAGTATTTT	CASSSRLALNTQYF
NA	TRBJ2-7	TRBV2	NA	TGTGCCAGCCGATGGACGCCTAGTTCGTACGAGCAGTACTTC	CASRWTPSSYEQYF
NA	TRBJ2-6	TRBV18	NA	TGTGCCAGCTCACCCCCTAGTTCGCGGGCCAACGTCCTGACTTTC	CASSPPSSRANVLTF